What follows is one T cell receptor (beta chain) and its context. This clonotype has more than one count but fewer than ten. Its cognate antigen has yet to be identified. No base quality information exists; no much larger clone differs at one position. The library was prepared using RT-PCR. The instrument given in TCRdb is Illumina HiSeq 2500. Starting from the raw public reads, TCRdb applied fastp trimming at Q25, assembled clones with MiXCR and retained in-frame beta chains. A single entry per CDR3 protein holds the most common genes and DNA from its merged rows. This sample gives 650,000 to 700,000 distinct CDR3 sequences in total; around 14% of them show up just once. Jointly, the top ten make up 11% of the sample. This specimen belongs to a study of response to subunit inactivated influenza vaccine (dated by TCRdb to the late 2010s). For context, the study as a whole: To follow how T cells responded to a trivalent subunit inactivated influenza vaccine, the researchers relied on deep quantitative profiling of the T cell receptor repertoire. The paper's findings and limits, for the study overall: The authors proposed that each seasonal influenza vaccination may bring in only a limited number of new T cells.

The CDR3, cysteine through phenylalanine, is 15 amino acids long. The retained sequence is limited to the CDR3, 45 bases, with the frame set at the first base. The junction carries 12 bases between V and J, which are trimmed by 0 bases and 5 bases respectively. The germline V gene gives CDR1 as SGHRS and CDR2 as YFSETQ. This material consisted of PBMCs from blood, taken 11 to 12 days after vaccination. The TCR sequence derives from a man aged 50-60 years who received an inactivated influenza vaccine. Donor details come from another sample of the same person, matched by shared clones. The chain is made from TRBV5-1 and TRBJ2-1, with no reliable assignment of the D segment. CDR3 protein: CASSLAGLGNNEQFF. The DNA reads as follows: TGCGCCAGCAGCTTGGCCGGTTTGGGAAACAATGAGCAGTTCTTC.